This T cell receptor beta chain emerged from a study of siplizumab effects on memory and regulatory T cells. Concerning this clone itself: Its antigen is not known.

Study-level points and caveats: Tregs proliferating in siplizumab cultures lacked confirmation of their suppressive function. Naive T cells appeared more diverse than memory cells and seemed to be major alloresponse contributors. Only a minority of proliferating CD4+ or CD8+ clones had an assignable naive or memory phenotype, with roughly 75-97% lacking one.

Sequencing was performed with immunoSEQ multiplex PCR; in TCRdb, only in-frame clones are kept and a portion is missing. The table has more than 85,000 clones, roughly 91% seen once. The trim removed 1 base at V and 2 bases at J, leaving 3 bases unmatched. CDR3 length: 15 residues. CDR1 and CDR2 (germline): GTSNPN, SVGIG (reference sequence). The sample consisted of CD4+ T cells sorted from blood. The origin of this receptor is a human donor in good health. V and J are TRBV30 and TRBJ1-4; 8 bases are a match to TRBD1. The DNA of the CDR3 is TGTGCCTGGAGTGCAGGGGGCGCTACTAATGAAAAACTGTTTTTT. As protein: CAWSAGGATNEKLFF.